A single T cell receptor beta chain is shown here with its context. Its antigen is not yet known. No base-level quality is on record; no much larger clone is a single base apart. The cohort comprised 710 or so healthy bone marrow donors. At the time of sampling, all cohort members were nominally healthy, though unrecorded immune exposures were likely present. The donor was CMV seropositive and was included in the group of 300 or so seropositive cohort members. Each donor provided a peripheral blood sample, and peripheral blood mononuclear cells were used for TCR beta sequencing. The Qiagen DNeasy Blood Extraction Kit was used to extract genomic DNA from the blood cell samples. The library came from the immunoSEQ multiplex PCR assay. A mixture of 60 forward primers for TCR Vbeta segments and 13 reverse primers for TCR Jbeta segments was used in the multiplex PCR. The CDR3 region of rearranged TCR beta genes was amplified from genomic DNA by a multiplex PCR assay. On the Illumina HiSeq System, the amplified TCR beta libraries were sequenced as 87-base-pair reads. Per the source publication's procedure: In a later analysis, 80 million or so unique TCR beta chains were counted across the approximately 640 repertoires, and roughly 9.9 million of these chains were shared by at least two donors. Raw reads were error-corrected and collapsed into unique sequences with a nearest-neighbor algorithm that merged closely related sequences to remove PCR and sequencing errors. CDR3 sequences were aligned to IMGT reference sequences to assign V, D and J gene segments. For a sequence to be retained, a match of at least six nucleotides to both a V gene segment and a J gene segment was required. A rearrangement counted as productive if the CDR3 had no stop codons and remained in frame with V and J, and every other rearrangement counted as non-productive. Following IMGT convention, CDR3 was defined as the stretch from the second conserved V-encoded cysteine up to the conserved J-encoded phenylalanine. The earlier analysis of approximately 500 of the donors excluded sequences that lacked an unambiguous match to a single V gene segment. In an earlier analysis of 587 of the donors, a V segment was called functional when productive rearrangements were above 56.7%, and segregating when the standard deviation between donors exceeded 5%. A statistical classification framework was developed to diagnose cytomegalovirus status using the catalog of TCR beta chain sequences. V and J gene assignment, in a later analysis, came from comparing TCR nucleotide sequences with IMGT/GENE-DB human TR gene sequences. A later analysis assigned CDR3 sequences and most-parsimonious VDJ recombination scenarios with the TCRdist pipeline. In a later analysis, each TCR beta chain was defined by its CDR3 amino acid sequence together with its V-gene family, and reads without a unique V-gene family were excluded. To address suspected cross-contamination and a sequencing artifact, a later analysis removed around 600 highly shared, low-generation-probability nucleotide sequences. A later analysis calculated a clonal expansion index for each public chain from normalized within-repertoire ranks of inferred template counts. A later analysis computed generation probabilities with a VDJ recombination model fitted to out-of-frame rearrangements, and checked the results against IGoR. In a later analysis, TCR-TCR, TCR-HLA and TCR-CMV co-occurrence was scored with hypergeometric tests, and a repertoire-size bias correction was applied to TCR pairs. To estimate false discovery rates, a later analysis permuted the HLA or CMV assignments 20 times. In a later analysis, co-occurring TCRs were grouped with DBSCAN, and TCRdist sequence similarity was added when clustering was performed within HLA-allele-positive subsets. Repertoires with fewer than 30,000 or more than 120,000 public chains were left out of co-occurrence clustering, as were five repertoires with anomalous nucleotide sharing. This immuneACCESS table, as held by TCRdb, lists in-frame sequences with V and J called but not all clones. Of the missing ones, under half trace to an unresolved V gene in checked studies; the others have no known cause. V and J calls and clone size follow that table, whereas D and trimming were derived from the DNA. This sample has about 140,000 clones in its table, and approximately 78% of those were observed once. The ten largest account for roughly 2.4% of the sample.

This sample is drawn from a study of cytomegalovirus exposure and HLA in healthy donors (dated by TCRdb to between 2016 and 2019). Broadly, across the study: In an earlier analysis of around 540 of the donors, 250 to 350 Gb of sequence data and 90 million to 120 million unique TCR beta sequences from some 170 million T cells were reported. An early release covering about 600 HLA-typed donors comprised around 300 gigabases of sequencing data and roughly 85 million unique TCR sequences. Of the roughly 420 genotyped donors, less than 90% were placed in the genetic ancestry cluster associated with self-reported Caucasian donors. The study aimed to test whether signatures of past pathogen exposure could be identified by cataloging public T cell receptors. The study used immunosequencing to profile the T cell repertoires of 600 to 850 subjects and linked those repertoires to cytomegalovirus serostatus. Along with the roughly 670-subject first cohort, a separate validation cohort of over a hundred different subjects was used. To predict cytomegalovirus infection status, the study combined high-throughput TCR immunosequencing, statistical association of individual TCRs with disease status, and machine learning. To study patterns of TCR occurrence, a later analysis re-analyzed previously published TCR beta repertoires from just over 650 donors and added high-resolution HLA genotyping. Rather than drawing on any new phenotypic data, the later analysis identified candidate immune exposures from TCR beta sequences and the way those sequences occurred across donors. In an earlier analysis of a few hundred of the donors, high-throughput TCR beta sequencing was used to judge whether each TCR beta V gene segment behaved as functional or pseudogenic. Donor age, sex, ethnicity and CMV serostatus were compiled together with the repertoire data. In a later genetic analysis, genome-wide SNP genotypes for about 55% of the roughly 700 donors were used, and that subset was treated as a discovery cohort. Every discovery cohort repertoire had been produced on one sequencing platform. HLA typing included class I and class II loci at four-digit resolution. The number of typed donors differed by locus: about 620-630 for A, B, C, DRB1 and DQB1; approximately 540 for DQA1; some 590 for DPA1; and 400 to 480 for DPB1. Because of strong linkage in the cohort, roughly five DR-DQ haplotypes were treated as single units for association and clustering. Among around 400 genotyped donors of the cohort, an average of around 240,000 unique TCR beta nucleotide sequences was sequenced per donor, of which 15% to 20% were non-productive. Results the study describes overall, beyond this receptor: A cluster of highly shared sequence variants was judged likely to represent a technical artifact of the sequencing pipeline. Roughly uniform sequencing depth across donors was assumed in presence/absence analyses, although this assumption may not hold. In the study, some 160 TCR beta chains were listed as associated with cytomegalovirus. CMV serostatus was the only immune exposure information available for the cohort. A later analysis found that HLA-associated TCR beta chains were more clonally expanded and had lower generation probabilities than equally common non-associated chains. In a later analysis, several top co-occurrence clusters were reported to appear linked to parvovirus B19, influenza, CMV and Epstein-Barr virus. A later genetic analysis associated a missense DCLRE1C variant with V-gene and J-gene trimming of TCR beta chains, and an independent cohort replicated the association. The 87-base-pair reads could not distinguish some IMGT-functional V segments, including TRBV6-2 and TRBV6-3, so those segments were excluded. According to a later genetic analysis, donors in an Asian-associated ancestry cluster had fewer N-insertions in productive TCRs than the approximately 700-donor mean. Assigning TCR associations to individual alleles was difficult when HLA alleles, especially DR and DQ, strongly co-occurred. In vitro tests confirmed that a few of the cytomegalovirus-associated TCR beta chains recognize cytomegalovirus antigens. Linkage disequilibrium might explain the correlated functional status among segregating V segments, but an unknown experimental factor could not be excluded. According to a later analysis, most CMV-associated TCR beta chains appeared to be HLA-restricted, and the HLA associations seemed to be driven largely by CMV exposure. A further reported finding was that TCR beta sequences accurately predicted the HLA-A and HLA-B alleles for most subjects in the first cohort. Cytomegalovirus status was reported to be diagnosed by the classifier with high specificity and sensitivity in both the original and validation cohorts. The authors suggested that the approach could potentially be generalized to other disease states and immunological phenotypes. In this cohort, only TCR beta chains were sequenced, and detectable features were limited by the absence of alpha or paired-chain data. Most TCR sequences were seen in very few donors, while some public TCRs were found in many individuals. In an earlier analysis of 450 to 750 of the donors, most TCR beta V segments appeared in productive rearrangements about 90% or about 30% of the time, broadly matching IMGT annotations. At a false discovery rate of 0.05, a later analysis linked approximately 18,000 TCR beta sequences to specific HLA alleles. Because HLA typing was unavailable for some donors at each locus, only the typed subset was used in association tests. The earlier analysis of nearly 600 of the donors excluded about 16 rarely observed V segments, including chromosome 9 orphons, because counts were too low. According to a later analysis, TCR association rates differed among HLA loci, with DRB1 alleles showing the most associated TCRs and HLA-C alleles showing the fewest.

Trimming takes 4 bases off V and 3 bases off J; junction bases not matched to a gene: 3. Per the germline V gene, MDHEN is the CDR1 and SYDVKM is the CDR2. From cysteine to phenylalanine, the CDR3 is 14 amino acids long. CDR3 DNA only is kept here, 42 bases in frame from base 1. The chain uses TRBV28 and TRBJ1-1, and 9 junction bases match TRBD1. The sequenced sample was PBMCs. The TCR was taken from a woman under 30 in good health and CMV-seropositive. CDR3 region: CASSSGTGYTEAFF. In nucleotide form, the sequence is TGTGCCAGCAGTTCCGGGACAGGGTACACTGAAGCTTTCTTT.